The next 26 T cell receptor beta chains were all read from a single sample in a study of shared clonotypes between healthy human individuals. Libraries were prepared by immunoSEQ multiplex PCR; TCRdb keeps only in-frame clonotypes and omits some of them. The sample lists some 510,000 clones; 79% were seen once. Input material: PBMCs. These receptors all stem from a woman aged 40 to 49 in good health. Some clones in this sample may be carry-over from other donors' samples.

On this clone: Other DNA sequences in the sample encode the same CDR3. This rearrangement joins TRBV7-2 to TRBJ2-6; 7 bases match TRBD2. J lost 4 bases, V lost 2 bases, and 5 bases had no gene match. The CDR3 is 16 amino acids. Germline V gene sequence: CDR1 SGHTA, CDR2 FQGNSA. CDR3 sequence: CASSLSGGSGANVLTF. The CDR3 nucleotides are TGTGCCAGCAGCTTATCGGGGGGATCAGGGGCCAACGTCCTGACTTTC.

This chain's CDR3 is CASSDRLELAGTENEQFF. In DNA form, the CDR3 reads TGTGCCAGCAGTGACCGATTGGAGCTAGCGGGAACGGAAAATGAGCAGTTCTTC. The rearrangement links TRBV6-4 to TRBJ2-1; 9 bases are shared with TRBD2. There are 18 residues in the CDR3. Germline loops: CDR1 MRHNA, CDR2 SNTAGT. The J segment lost 7 bases and the V segment lost 2 bases, leaving 15 bases of the junction unmatched.

This clone counts as medium-sized. The rearrangement joins TRBV7-3 to TRBJ2-1; D is uncertain. Germline-derived CDR1 and CDR2 are SGHTA and FQGTGA. The CDR3 runs 15 residues. The germline V and J ends were trimmed by 2 bases and 2 bases, with 10 bases remaining between them. CDR3 nucleotide sequence: TGTGCCAGCAGCTTAGTTCCAGAGGCCTACAATGAGCAGTTCTTC. It specifies CASSLVPEAYNEQFF.

The V and J genes are TRBV7-9 and TRBJ2-1; 7 positions match TRBD1. Trimming cost V 0 bases and J 4 bases; bases outside gene matches: 15. Germline V gives CDR1 SEHNR, CDR2 FQNEAQ (reference sequence). This CDR3 has 19 amino acids. The CDR3 DNA follows: TGTGCCAGCAGCTTAGCGCCTGGGATAGGGGGCTTGGGTTACAATGAGCAGTTCTTC. Protein product: CASSLAPGIGGLGYNEQFF. The full variable domain, rest sourced from reference TRBV7-9 and TRBJ2-1, is DTGVSQNPRHKITKRGQNVTFRCDPISEHNRLYWYRQTLGQGPEFLTYFQNEAQLEKSRLLSDRFSAERPKGSFSTLEIQRTEQGDSAMYLCASSLAPGIGGLGYNEQFFGPGTRLTVL.

This clone was seen many times. The rearrangement joins TRBV6-1 to TRBJ2-3; D not resolved. V lost 7 bases and J lost 0, with 8 bases in between. The CDR3 is made up of 13 amino acids. Germline values: CDR1 MNHNS, CDR2 SASEGT. CDR3 protein: CASKPSSTDTQYF. CDR3 coding DNA: TGTGCCAGCAAACCCTCTAGCACAGATACGCAGTATTTT.

The chain combines TRBV18 with TRBJ1-3; 7 nucleotides agree with TRBD1. The CDR3 has 16 amino acids. CDR1 KGHSH and CDR2 LQKENI come from the germline V gene. With V trimmed by 3 bases and J by 2 bases, 7 bases remained unmatched. This CDR3 is CASSPAGTATGNTIYF. CDR3 nucleotide sequence: TGTGCCAGCTCACCGGCAGGGACAGCTACTGGAAACACCATATATTTT.

This chain connects TRBV7-6 to TRBJ1-3; D might be TRBD1 (6 bases). The CDR3 is 15 residues long. With 0 bases removed from V and 6 bases from J, the gap between germline ends came to 12 bases. Germline CDR1 and CDR2: SGHVS and FNYEAQ. This CDR3 reads CASSLAAGDLNTIYF. In nucleotides, the CDR3 is TGTGCCAGCAGCTTAGCTGCAGGGGATTTAAACACCATATATTTT.

This rearrangement joins TRBV30 to TRBJ2-1; 9 nucleotides match TRBD2. CDR1 GTSNPN and CDR2 SVGIG come from the germline V gene (reference sequence). V lost 0 bases to trimming and J lost 8 bases; unmatched junction nucleotides: 5. This CDR3 comprises 14 residues. Here the CDR3 DNA reads TGTGCCTGGAGTGTTAAGCGGGAGGTCGATGAGCAGTTCTTC. This translates into CAWSVKREVDEQFF.

The chain couples TRBV30 to TRBJ2-1; 7 bases map to TRBD2. V dropped 8 bases and J dropped 8; count of bases not matched to a gene: 12. CDR1 is GTSNPN, CDR2 SVGIG, per germline (reference sequence). The CDR3 has 13 amino acids. This CDR3 reads CARKVAGVDEQFF. The DNA of the CDR3 is TGTGCCCGGAAAGTGGCGGGAGTCGATGAGCAGTTCTTC.

The rearrangement uses TRBV28 and TRBJ2-1; TRBD1 matches at 7 bases. Looked up from germline, CDR1 is MDHEN and CDR2 is SYDVKM. This CDR3 region has 13 residues. The V and J ends lost 11 bases and 0 bases, in that order; junction bases with no gene match: 4. CDR3 sequence (DNA): TGTGCCGTACAGGGGAGCTCCTACAATGAGCAGTTCTTC. This gives the protein CAVQGSSYNEQFF.

This chain joins TRBV11-2 and TRBJ2-2; D is undetermined. Germline CDR1 is SGHAT and CDR2 is FQNNGV. V dropped 1 base and J dropped 5 bases, with 8 bases sitting between them. The CDR3 is 14 residues long. This CDR3 reads CASSLGYGTGELFF. For the CDR3, the DNA is TGTGCCAGCAGCTTAGGCTACGGGACCGGGGAGCTGTTTTTT. Supplemented by reference TRBV11-2 and TRBJ2-2, the full variable domain reads EAGVAQSPRYKIIEKRQSVAFWCNPISGHATLYWYQQILGQGPKLLIQFQNNGVVDDSQLPKDRFSAERLKGVDSTLKIQPAKLEDSAVYLCASSLGYGTGELFFGEGSRLTVL.

The V gene is TRBV7-2, the J gene TRBJ2-3; D remains unclear. Germline loops: CDR1 SGHTA, CDR2 FQGNSA. The CDR3 totals 13 residues. Trimming removed 5 bases at V and 1 base at J, with 7 bases between. The CDR3 here is CASSPKGTDTQYF. The CDR3 DNA reads TGTGCCAGCAGCCCCAAGGGCACAGATACGCAGTATTTT. The full variable domain, completed using reference TRBV7-2 and TRBJ2-3, is GAGVSQSPSNKVTEKGKDVELRCDPISGHTALYWYRQSLGQGLEFLIYFQGNSAPDKSGLPSDRFSAERTGGSVSTLTIQRTQQEDSAVYLCASSPKGTDTQYFGPGTRLTVL.

The genes are TRBV27 and TRBJ2-7; 7 nucleotides align to TRBD1. Germline assignment: CDR1 MNHEY and CDR2 SMNVEV (reference sequence). With V trimmed by 6 bases and J by 5 bases, 13 bases remained unmatched. The CDR3 runs 15 residues. The CDR3 DNA sequence: TGTGCCAGCAGACCCCCCGGCAGGGGGTCCCACGAGCAGTACTTC. Its translation is CASRPPGRGSHEQYF.

This clone was detected only once. This chain joins TRBV5-1 and TRBJ2-7; possible D gene TRBD1, 6 bases. The CDR3 consists of 11 residues. Germline lookup yields CDR1 SGHRS and CDR2 YFSETQ. Trimming removed 7 bases at V and 5 bases at J, with 10 bases between. CDR3 DNA sequence: TGCGCCAGCTCGTCAGGGGACGAGCAGTACTTC. This gives the protein CASSSGDEQYF.

This chain uses TRBV28 with TRBJ1-4; D is uncertain. Germline values: CDR1 MDHEN, CDR2 SYDVKM. V lost 5 bases to trimming and J lost 6 bases, with 19 bases between them. The CDR3 is 16 amino acids. The CDR3 DNA follows: TGTGCCAGCAGTACCCGCGGGCCCCTTATGCATGAAAAACTGTTTTTT. It translates to CASSTRGPLMHEKLFF. The whole variable domain, remainder taken from reference TRBV28 and TRBJ1-4, is DVKVTQSSRYLVKRTGEKVFLECVQDMDHENMFWYRQDPGLGLRLIYFSYDVKMKEKGDIPEGYSVSREKKERFSLILESASTNQTSMYLCASSTRGPLMHEKLFFGSGTQLSVL.

This sequence joins TRBV2 and TRBJ2-3; D may be TRBD2 (6 bases). The CDR3 is 15 amino acids. Trimming stripped 5 bases from V and 0 bases from J, with 12 bases between. Germline V gives CDR1 SNHLY, CDR2 FYNNEI. As DNA, the CDR3 is TGTGCCAGCAGTCCCGAGCGGGCAAGCACAGATACGCAGTATTTT. As protein: CASSPERASTDTQYF.

The chain employs TRBV6-5 and TRBJ2-5; TRBD1 agrees at 7 bases. The V gene's germline CDR1 is MNHEY and CDR2 SVGAGI. V was pared by 6 bases and J by 3 bases, with 7 bases of the junction left unmatched. This CDR3 region has 14 residues. CDR3 region: CASSPGQLKETQYF. CDR3 in DNA: TGTGCCAGCAGCCCGGGACAGCTAAAAGAGACCCAGTACTTC.

There are a few counts of this clone. The chain employs TRBV25-1 and TRBJ2-5, with 7 bases lining up with TRBD2. The CDR3 has 17 amino acids. Unmatched junction bases numbered 13, after V lost 5 bases and J lost 1 base. Germline assignment: CDR1 MGHDK and CDR2 SYGVNS. CDR3 sequence reads: CASSTRPPTSSQETQYF. Written as DNA, the CDR3 is TGTGCCAGCAGTACCCGCCCCCCGACTAGCTCCCAAGAGACCCAGTACTTC.

As for this clone: The same CDR3 also results from other DNA sequences found in this sample. The V gene is TRBV5-1, the J gene TRBJ1-4; D is possibly TRBD1 (6 bases). This CDR3 region has 14 residues. The V and J ends lost 2 bases and 6 bases respectively, with 11 bases between them. Germline lookup yields CDR1 SGHRS and CDR2 YFSETQ. CDR3 residues: CASSFGQGYEKLFF. In nucleotides, the CDR3 is TGCGCCAGCAGCTTCGGCCAGGGGTATGAAAAACTGTTTTTT.

This chain connects TRBV5-6 to TRBJ1-2; perhaps TRBD1 as D (5 bases). CDR1 is SGHDT, CDR2 YYEEEE, per germline. V was shortened by 2 bases and J by 3 bases, with 11 bases between the two germline ends. The length of the CDR3 is 14 residues. The CDR3 protein is CASSFVGLDYGYTF. The DNA of the CDR3 is TGTGCCAGCAGCTTTGTGGGGCTCGACTATGGCTACACCTTC.

This sequence joins TRBV14 and TRBJ1-2, with a weak D call TRBD1 (6 bases). Germline CDR1 is SGHDN and CDR2 is FVKESK. The CDR3 sequence is 14 residues long. V lost 1 base to trimming and J lost 6 bases, with 12 bases between them. CDR3 residues: CASSQVTGADGYTF. As DNA, the CDR3 is TGTGCCAGCAGCCAAGTGACGGGGGCTGATGGCTACACCTTC.

This clone was counted a few times. The chain recombines TRBV20-1 with TRBJ1-1; no clear D gene. The CDR3 is made up of 10 amino acids. V was clipped by 4 bases and J by 10 bases, with 10 bases between them. The germline V gene has CDR1 DFQATT and CDR2 SNEGSKA (reference sequence). CDR3 protein: CSANRRAAFF. Here the CDR3 DNA reads TGCAGTGCTAATCGCCGCGCAGCTTTCTTT.

V usage is TRBV23-1 and J usage is TRBJ2-5; D is unresolved. TRBV23-1 is given ORF status, its function remaining uncertain. Deletions cut 6 bases from V and 1 base from J, with 12 bases between. The CDR3 covers 14 residues. The CDR3 loop reads CASSRAQTQETQYF. Written as DNA, the CDR3 is TGCGCCAGCAGCCGGGCTCAGACCCAAGAGACCCAGTACTTC.

The rearrangement uses TRBV18 and TRBJ2-5; TRBD2 aligns across 14 bases. Trimming took 4 bases from V and 2 from J; bases not matched to a gene: 9. CDR1 and CDR2 (germline): KGHSH, LQKENI. This CDR3 spans 18 amino acids. CDR3 nucleotides: TGTGCCAGCTCACTTTTGACTAGCGGGAGGGCCAATCAAGAGACCCAGTACTTC. It codes for CASSLLTSGRANQETQYF. The full variable domain, completed using reference TRBV18 and TRBJ2-5, is NAGVMQNPRHLVRRRGQEARLRCSPMKGHSHVYWYRQLPEEGLKFMVYLQKENIIDESGMPKERFSAEFPKEGPSILRIQQVVRGDSAAYFCASSLLTSGRANQETQYFGPGTRLLVL.

The rearrangement uses TRBV7-2 and TRBJ1-1; no clear D. Germline V gene lookup returns CDR1 SGHTA and CDR2 FQGNSA. The CDR3 has 11 residues. V gave up 7 bases and J gave up 1 base, with 4 bases separating them. CDR3: CASIRNTEAFF. As DNA, the CDR3 is TGTGCCAGCATAAGGAACACTGAAGCTTTCTTT.

The V gene is TRBV6-1, the J gene TRBJ2-7, with D unresolved. Trimming pared 4 bases from V and 7 bases from J, leaving 8 bases between. CDR1 is MNHNS and CDR2 is SASEGT in the germline V gene. This CDR3 has 11 residues. In DNA, the CDR3 is TGTGCCAGCAGTGCGATAGGGGAGCAGTACTTC. It yields the protein CASSAIGEQYF.